This TCR beta chain was recovered during a study of blood T cells in healthy people across ages. Study results and caveats: Unknown donor CMV status possibly confounded expanded clonotype changes. Among long-lived donors, naive CD4+ cells were more numerous and diversity higher than in aged donors.

PBMCs, at least 6.5 million per sample, were isolated. To note about this clonotype: The antigen remains unidentified.

CDR1 is SGHRS and CDR2 is YFSETQ in the germline V gene. V lost 5 bases to trimming and J lost 2 bases, with 10 bases between them. The CDR3 totals 13 residues. Primers used in a second PCR of about 7 to 12 cycles were a sample-barcoded 5' primer and a J-beta primer mix. Sequencing of every sample gave 2.5 million or more CDR3-containing paired-end reads. Using its own MiXCR run on the 5' RACE reads, TCRdb lists one record per CDR3 protein. The data contain fewer than 750,000 distinct CDR3 sequences, more than 45% of them singletons. Source material: blood. V gene TRBV5-1 combines with J gene TRBJ2-5; D unclear. The receptor was isolated from a man of 80 years or more in good health. The CDR3 spells CASSTALQETQYF. Here the CDR3 DNA reads TGCGCCAGCAGTACGGCCTTACAAGAGACCCAGTACTTC.